The TCR beta chain under discussion was sequenced for a study of T cells in women clearing cervical HPV infection. Study-wide results and caveats: Timing of associations relative to infection is unclear; T-cell subsets were not isolated. Richness differences could reflect unmeasured T-cell content per sample.

Comments on this clone: Antigen specificity is unknown. The read stops 3 residues short of the end of the CDR3; the missing end is completed from the germline J gene.

CDR1 is GTSNPN, CDR2 SVGIG, per germline (reference sequence). V gave up 3 bases and J gave up 8 bases, with 17 bases separating them. The CDR3 runs to 14 residues. HPV was found by MY09/MY11 PCR and dot-blot genotyping. This table comes from immunoSEQ multiplex PCR, and its TCRdb copy is limited to in-frame clones, with some not included. This table holds 25,000 to 35,000 clones. The sequencing sample was made of blood buffy coat. This receptor was obtained from a woman between 18 and 75 years old with a cervical HPV16 infection that either progressed to CIN3+ or cleared (not recorded which). The gene calls are TRBV30 and TRBJ1-5, with D possibly TRBD1 on 6 matching bases. Incomplete CDR3 DNA: TGTGCCTGGAGCGGACAGTGGTCATTGGAGCCC. Translating gives CAWSGQWSLEP. The whole CDR3 reads CAWSGQWSLEPQHF.